Shown below are 32 T cell receptor beta chains from a single sample sequenced in a study of blood T cell repertoires in COVID-19. This table comes from immunoSEQ multiplex PCR, and its TCRdb copy is limited to in-frame clones, with some not included. Among 68,000 or so clones listed, more than 70% were seen once. The sample comprised peripheral blood. These receptors all come from a man aged 50-60 years with acute or convalescent COVID-19.

The V call is TRBV9, the J call TRBJ2-1; the D is unclear. The V end lost 0 bases, the J end lost 4 bases, and 8 bases lay between the germline ends. The germline CDR1 and CDR2 sequences are SGDLS and YYNGEE. CDR3 length: 14 residues. The CDR3 coding sequence is TGTGCCAGCAGCGTAGGGCAGGCATACAATGAGCAGTTCTTC. Amino acids: CASSVGQAYNEQFF.

The rearrangement joins TRBV19 to TRBJ2-4; D perhaps matches TRBD2 (5 bases). From germline, CDR1 is LNHDA and CDR2 SQIVND (reference sequence). CDR3 length: 14 amino acids. Trimming shortened V by 2 bases and J by 8 bases, and 13 bases separated the two germline ends. The CDR3 loop reads CASSISETRDIQYF. The DNA for the CDR3 is TGTGCCAGTAGTATATCGGAAACGAGGGACATTCAGTACTTC.

In its sample, this clone was seen once. V and J are TRBV6-6 and TRBJ2-6; a possible D gene is TRBD1 (5 bases). V was cut by 5 bases and J by 2 bases, with 10 bases left in between. The CDR3 has 15 residues. Germline lookup yields CDR1 MNHNY and CDR2 SVGAGI (reference sequence). CDR3: CASSLRAAGANVLTF. The CDR3 DNA follows: TGTGCCAGCAGTCTCAGGGCGGCTGGGGCCAACGTCCTGACTTTC.

V and J are TRBV27 and TRBJ1-1, with 7 positions matching TRBD1. Germline V lookup: CDR1 MNHEY, CDR2 SMNVEV (reference sequence). V lost 5 bases and J lost 5; bases outside the gene matches: 5. This CDR3 is 13 amino acids long. CDR3 nucleotides: TGTGCCAGCAGTCAACAGGGGTGGACTGAAGCTTTCTTT. Its translation: CASSQQGWTEAFF.

The CDR3 sequence: CASSEVGRAPNEQFF. As DNA, the CDR3 is TGTGCCAGCAGTGAGGTCGGCAGGGCCCCCAATGAGCAGTTCTTC. The chain couples TRBV6-1 to TRBJ2-1, with a possible D match to TRBD1 (5 bases). This CDR3 is 15 amino acids long. V was shortened by 3 bases and J by 6 bases, with 15 bases between the two germline ends. Germline loops: CDR1 MNHNS, CDR2 SASEGT.

The chain couples TRBV5-8 to TRBJ2-7, with 11 bases that match TRBD2. Germline V lookup: CDR1 SGHTS, CDR2 YDEGEE. V shed 5 bases and J 1 base; nucleotides not matched to a gene: 5. The CDR3 has 15 residues. Here the CDR3 DNA reads TGTGCCAGCAGTCCTACTAGCGGGAGATCCTACGAGCAGTACTTC. Amino acids: CASSPTSGRSYEQYF.

The chain uses TRBV5-5 and TRBJ1-2; 11 nucleotides match TRBD1. The junction had 5 bases not matched to a gene; V was cut back by 0 bases and J by 4 bases. The CDR3 spans 16 residues. The germline CDR1 and CDR2 sequences are SGHKS and YYEKEE (reference sequence). This CDR3 is CASSLASGQGAYGYTF. The CDR3 DNA is TGTGCCAGCAGCTTGGCCTCAGGACAGGGGGCCTATGGCTACACCTTC.

This chain uses TRBV5-1 with TRBJ1-1; possible D gene TRBD1, 6 bases. The V end lost 0 bases, the J end lost 5 bases, and 17 bases lay between the germline ends. CDR3 length equals 16 residues. Germline lookup yields CDR1 SGHRS and CDR2 YFSETQ. The CDR3 DNA sequence: TGCGCCAGCAGCTTGGAGCGGGGGGCAGGTCGGACTGAAGCTTTCTTT. Protein: CASSLERGAGRTEAFF.

CDR3 loop: CASSWASSSGNTIYF. The CDR3 DNA reads as TGTGCCAGCAGCTGGGCCTCCAGCTCTGGAAACACCATATATTTT. This chain joins TRBV6-2 or TRBV6-3 and TRBJ1-3; D not certain. V lost 6 bases and J lost 0, with 12 bases in between. The germline CDR1 and CDR2 sequences are MNHEY and SVGEGT. The CDR3 loop spans 15 amino acids.

This sequence joins TRBV7-9 and TRBJ2-2; tentatively, D is TRBD1 (5 bases). The CDR3 runs to 13 residues. V dropped 5 bases and J dropped 7 bases, with 11 bases sitting between them. Germline V gene data show CDR1 as SEHNR and CDR2 as FQNEAQ (reference sequence). This CDR3 reads CASSVDRHGELFF. Here the CDR3 DNA reads TGTGCCAGCAGCGTCGACAGACACGGGGAGCTGTTTTTT.

The chain couples TRBV28 to TRBJ2-1; no reliable D call. Germline lookup yields CDR1 MDHEN and CDR2 SYDVKM. The CDR3 has 15 amino acids. V lost 3 bases and J lost 6, with 15 bases in between. The DNA for the CDR3 is TGTGCCAGCAGTTTCGGCTACCACGGGTCCAATGAGCAGTTCTTC. Translating it yields CASSFGYHGSNEQFF.

This chain connects TRBV10-1 to TRBJ2-3; tentative D call: TRBD1 (5 bases). V lost 5 bases and J lost 3, with 9 bases in between. From germline, CDR1 is WNHNN and CDR2 SYGVQD (reference sequence). The CDR3 loop spans 13 amino acids. In nucleotides, the CDR3 is TGCGCCAGCAGTCATCAGGGAACAGATACGCAGTATTTT. Its translation is CASSHQGTDTQYF.

The CDR3 DNA sequence: TGTGCCAGTAGTATGACAGGGGGATACGAGCAGTACTTC. It codes for CASSMTGGYEQYF. The genes are TRBV19 and TRBJ2-7; 9 bases line up with TRBD1. The V gene's germline CDR1 is LNHDA and CDR2 SQIVND (reference sequence). This CDR3 has 13 residues. V shed 3 bases, J shed 4 bases, and the junction held 1 base outside the gene matches. The complete variable domain, with remaining parts taken from reference TRBV19 and TRBJ2-7, reads DGGITQSPKYLFRKEGQNVTLSCEQNLNHDAMYWYRQDPGQGLRLIYYSQIVNDFQKGDIAEGYSVSREKKESFPLTVTSAQKNPTAFYLCASSMTGGYEQYFGPGTRLTVT.

In this sample, this clone turned up once. The gene calls are TRBV5-5 and TRBJ1-2; the D gene is possibly TRBD1 (6 bases). The CDR3 is made up of 14 amino acids. V lost 5 bases, J lost 6 bases, and 17 bases lay in between. Germline CDR1 is SGHKS and CDR2 is YYEKEE (reference sequence). CDR3 in amino acids: CASSRDMGYDGYTF. DNA of the CDR3: TGTGCCAGCAGTCGGGACATGGGTTACGATGGCTACACCTTC.

The chain recombines TRBV11-3 with TRBJ1-2; D is unclear. This CDR3 has 14 residues. The germline gives CDR1 SGHNT, CDR2 YENEEA. Trimming took 5 bases from V and 8 from J, leaving 18 bases between them. Here the CDR3 DNA reads TGTGCCAGCAGCGCAGGCATCGGGGATTCCGGCTACACCTTC. This sequence encodes CASSAGIGDSGYTF. Full variable domain (remainder filled in from reference TRBV11-3 and TRBJ1-2): EAGVVQSPRYKIIEKKQPVAFWCNPISGHNTLYWYLQNLGQGPELLIRYENEEAVDDSQLPKDRFSAERLKGVDSTLKIQPAELGDSAVYLCASSAGIGDSGYTFGSGTRLTVV.

The rearrangement joins TRBV23-1 to TRBJ2-2, with D perhaps matching TRBD1 (5 bases). TRBV23-1 is assigned to the ORF class and has an uncertain function. The CDR3 contains 15 residues. Trimming stripped 1 base from V and 5 bases from J, with 11 bases between. As DNA, the CDR3 is TGCGCCAGCAGTCAATGTGGCCAGGGTACCGGGGAGCTGTTTTTT. This encodes CASSQCGQGTGELFF.

J is TRBJ2-1 and V is TRBV28, with a tentative D call TRBD2 (5 bases). V dropped 5 bases and J dropped 0 bases, with 8 bases sitting between them. The germline V gene encodes CDR1 MDHEN and CDR2 SYDVKM. There are 14 residues in the CDR3. CDR3 sequence reads: CASSRGSSYNEQFF. CDR3 DNA sequence: TGTGCCAGCAGTCGTGGGAGCTCCTACAATGAGCAGTTCTTC.

The chain carries TRBV7-9 and TRBJ2-2, with D possibly matching TRBD2 (6 bases). The V gene's germline CDR1 is SEHNR and CDR2 FQNEAQ (reference sequence). V lost 7 bases and J 4 bases, leaving 10 bases between the germline ends. The CDR3 has 13 residues. DNA for the CDR3: TGTGCCAGCAATCGGGGAGGCACCGGGGAGCTGTTTTTT. It is translated as CASNRGGTGELFF.

The rearrangement uses TRBV6-5 and TRBJ1-6; D perhaps matches TRBD1 (6 bases). Germline CDR1 is MNHEY and CDR2 is SVGAGI. There are 15 residues in the CDR3. V dropped 6 bases and J dropped 4 bases, with 13 bases sitting between them. This CDR3 reads CASRPGQLYNSPLHF. The CDR3 nucleotides are TGTGCCAGCAGACCCGGACAGCTTTATAATTCACCCCTCCACTTT.

This chain uses TRBV11-1 with TRBJ2-7, with 13 positions matching TRBD2. From germline, CDR1 is SGHAT and CDR2 FQDESV (reference sequence). The CDR3 extends over 13 amino acids. After removal of 6 bases from V and 6 bases from J, the junction contained 2 bases not matched to a gene. In nucleotides, the CDR3 is TGTGCCAGCAGTGGACTAGCGGGAGCCGAGCAGTACTTC. Amino acid sequence: CASSGLAGAEQYF.

The rearrangement uses TRBV21-1 and TRBJ1-5; the table's D gene call, TRBD1, was not cross checked with the DNA. TRBV21-1 counts as a pseudogene. This CDR3 has 18 residues. The chain's CDR3 is CASSKVVETALHYQPQHF. CDR3 sequence (DNA): TGTGCCAGCAGCAAAGTTGTCGAGACAGCCCTCCACTATCAGCCCCAGCATTTT.

This clone was counted many times. The chain carries TRBV2 and TRBJ2-7; 10 nucleotides agree with TRBD2. The CDR3 loop spans 15 amino acids. Germline assignment: CDR1 SNHLY and CDR2 FYNNEI. V lost 3 bases and J lost 1; bases outside the gene matches: 3. CDR3 amino acids: CASSDTSGVSYEQYF. In DNA form, the CDR3 reads TGTGCCAGCAGTGATACTAGCGGGGTTTCCTACGAGCAGTACTTC.

There are a few counts of this clone. CDR3 nucleotides: TGCAGCGTTGGACCCGGGACAGGGATATCTAGCGAGCAGTACTTC. Its protein is CSVGPGTGISSEQYF. This chain joins TRBV29-1 and TRBJ2-7, with 9 bases fitting TRBD1. CDR3 length equals 15 residues. V was clipped by 4 bases and J by 6 bases; unmatched bases: 13. The germline V gene has CDR1 SQVTM and CDR2 ANQGSEA.

V usage is TRBV4-2 and J usage is TRBJ2-7; a possible D gene is TRBD1 (6 bases). CDR3 length: 15 amino acids. Germline V gene data show CDR1 as LGHNA and CDR2 as YNFKEQ. Trimming cost V 0 bases and J 2 bases, with 11 bases left between them. This chain's CDR3 is CASSQDGGLTYEQYF. Written as DNA, the CDR3 is TGTGCCAGCAGCCAAGATGGGGGCCTGACCTACGAGCAGTACTTC.

The V and J genes are TRBV4-1 and TRBJ1-2; TRBD1 is a possible D gene (5 bases). CDR3 length equals 15 residues. Trimming shortened V by 0 bases and J by 4 bases, and 12 bases separated the two germline ends. Germline V lookup: CDR1 MGHRA, CDR2 YSYEKL. The CDR3 coding sequence is TGCGCCAGCAGCCAAGAGGGCAGGGCGACCTATGGCTACACCTTC. This encodes CASSQEGRATYGYTF.

V and J are TRBV10-2 and TRBJ1-1, with D maybe TRBD1 (6 bases). This CDR3 has 13 amino acids. CDR1 is WSHSY and CDR2 is SAAADI in the germline V gene. V dropped 3 bases and J dropped 9 bases, with 14 bases sitting between them. The DNA for the CDR3 is TGCGCCAGCAGTGACAGGGGATTTGACAAAGCTTTCTTT. It specifies CASSDRGFDKAFF.

The chain has TRBV19 and TRBJ1-1; the D is unclear. This CDR3 contains 12 residues. V lost 6 bases to trimming and J lost 4 bases, with 9 bases between them. The germline gives CDR1 LNHDA, CDR2 SQIVND (reference sequence). The chain's CDR3 is CASRNGGTEAFF. The CDR3 nucleotides read TGTGCCAGTAGGAATGGAGGCACTGAAGCTTTCTTT. The entire variable domain, with the rest obtained from reference TRBV19 and TRBJ1-1, is as follows: DGGITQSPKYLFRKEGQNVTLSCEQNLNHDAMYWYRQDPGQGLRLIYYSQIVNDFQKGDIAEGYSVSREKKESFPLTVTSAQKNPTAFYLCASRNGGTEAFFGQGTRLTVV.

The chain uses TRBV19 and TRBJ2-1; 11 bases line up with TRBD2. CDR1 is LNHDA and CDR2 is SQIVND in the germline V gene (reference sequence). The CDR3 has 18 amino acids. Losses at the gene ends were 2 bases for V and 8 bases for J; bases not matched to a gene: 14. The chain's CDR3 is CASSITFLLAGGGDEQFF. In DNA form, the CDR3 reads TGTGCCAGTAGTATAACCTTCCTTCTAGCGGGGGGAGGAGATGAGCAGTTCTTC.

This sequence joins TRBV6-6 and TRBJ1-2; 9 bases are a match to TRBD1. CDR1 is MNHNY, CDR2 SVGAGI, per germline (reference sequence). The V segment lost 0 bases and the J segment 8 bases; nucleotides outside the gene matches: 4. The CDR3 has 14 residues. As DNA, the CDR3 is TGTGCCAGCAGTTACTCGACAGGGGGACTCGGCTACACCTTC. Protein sequence: CASSYSTGGLGYTF.

The chain joins TRBV7-3 to TRBJ1-2, with D possibly being TRBD1 (6 bases). Germline CDR1 is SGHTA and CDR2 is FQGTGA. This CDR3 has 14 residues. Trimming pared 5 bases from V and 2 bases from J, leaving 12 bases between. The CDR3 region is CASSRGQGNYGYTF. DNA for the CDR3: TGTGCCAGCAGCAGAGGGCAGGGGAACTATGGCTACACCTTC.

The rearrangement joins TRBV4-2 to TRBJ1-3; D uncertain. Trimming removed 0 bases from V and 8 bases from J, with 11 bases in between. Germline lookup yields CDR1 LGHNA and CDR2 YNFKEQ. The CDR3 has 14 amino acids. CDR3 amino acids: CASSQDSPRDTIYF. CDR3 in DNA: TGTGCCAGCAGCCAAGATTCCCCAAGAGACACCATATATTTT.

The chain joins TRBV20-1 to TRBJ1-5; D is ambiguous. Germline V gene sequence: CDR1 DFQATT, CDR2 SNEGSKA (reference sequence). Trimming took off 3 bases at V and 1 base at J, with 16 bases between the two ends. The CDR3 covers 16 residues. The CDR3 DNA is TGCAGTGCTAGTCTCGCACTTAATTCCAGCAATCAGCCCCAGCATTTT. It specifies CSASLALNSSNQPQHF.